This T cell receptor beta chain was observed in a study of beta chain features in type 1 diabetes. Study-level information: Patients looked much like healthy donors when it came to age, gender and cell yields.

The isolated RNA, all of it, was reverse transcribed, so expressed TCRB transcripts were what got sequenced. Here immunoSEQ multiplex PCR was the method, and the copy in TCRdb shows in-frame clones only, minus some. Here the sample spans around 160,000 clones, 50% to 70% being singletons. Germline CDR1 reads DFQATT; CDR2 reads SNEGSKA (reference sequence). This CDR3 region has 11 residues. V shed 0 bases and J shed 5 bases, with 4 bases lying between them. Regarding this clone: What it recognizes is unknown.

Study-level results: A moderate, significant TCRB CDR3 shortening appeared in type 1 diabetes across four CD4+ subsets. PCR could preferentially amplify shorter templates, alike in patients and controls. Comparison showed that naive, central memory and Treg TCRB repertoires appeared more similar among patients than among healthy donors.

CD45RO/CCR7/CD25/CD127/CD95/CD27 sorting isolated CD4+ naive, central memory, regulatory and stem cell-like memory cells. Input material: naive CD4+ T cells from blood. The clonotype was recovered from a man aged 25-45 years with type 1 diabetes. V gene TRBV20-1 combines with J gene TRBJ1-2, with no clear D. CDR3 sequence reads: CSARDYYGYTF. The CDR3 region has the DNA TGCAGTGCTAGAGACTATTATGGCTACACCTTC.